This T cell receptor beta chain stems from a study of radiation and T cells in renal cell carcinoma. About the research overall: Nephrectomy followed 15 Gy stereotactic body radiation by 4 weeks.

The CDR3 loop spans 14 amino acids. Germline V gene data show CDR1 as PRHDT and CDR2 as FYEKMQ (reference sequence). V lost 2 bases and J 7 bases, leaving 12 bases between the germline ends. Worth noting for this clone: Its antigen remains unknown.

This table comes from immunoSEQ multiplex PCR, and its TCRdb copy is limited to in-frame clones, with some not included. The sample has 150,000 or so clones, over 80% seen once; the top ten hold 10% to 15%. Time point indicated: blood 2 weeks post-SBRT. Described treatment: 15 Gy SBRT to primary tumor, nephrectomy 4 weeks later. Clear cell pathology was present in this patient's renal cell carcinoma. General observations from the study: Top tumor clonotypes rose in blood 2 weeks post-radiation, then contracted. Baseline intratumoral clonotype presence is unknown without pretreatment biopsies.

Sample: blood, taken from a patient whose treatment included radiotherapy and nephrectomy. This chain joins TRBV13 and TRBJ2-1; maybe TRBD2 (6 bases). This sequence originates from a woman in her 50s with renal cell carcinoma. The CDR3 spells CASSLTGSYNEQFF. The CDR3 DNA reads TGTGCCAGCAGCTTAACCGGGAGCTATAATGAGCAGTTCTTC.